The next 20 T cell receptor beta chains were all read from a single sample in a study of cytomegalovirus exposure and HLA in healthy donors (dated by TCRdb to the late 2010s). The library relied on the immunoSEQ multiplex PCR assay. For the multiplex PCR, a mixture combining 60 forward primers for TCR Vbeta segments and 13 reverse primers for TCR Jbeta segments was used. What TCRdb holds here is the immuneACCESS table cut down to in-frame rearrangements. Part of the clones is not present; checked against another copy, under half of the missing clones reflect an unresolved V gene, and the others are unexplained. In all, the sample holds 65,000 to 75,000 clones, and approximately 67% of those were seen once. The ten largest clones take up about 2% of the sample. The specimen sequenced was PBMCs. These receptors came from a woman aged 25 to 39 in good health and CMV-seronegative.

This chain joins TRBV7-3 and TRBJ2-1, with 9 bases matching TRBD2. The CDR3 runs to 15 residues. Germline CDR1 and CDR2: SGHTA and FQGTGA. V dropped 5 bases and J dropped 5; count of bases not matched to a gene: 7. The CDR3 sequence is CASSHPERGDNEQFF. The CDR3 DNA is TGTGCCAGCAGCCACCCGGAGCGGGGGGACAATGAGCAGTTCTTC. The variable domain in full, completed from reference TRBV7-3 and TRBJ2-1, reads GAGVSQTPSNKVTEKGKYVELRCDPISGHTALYWYRQSLGQGPEFLIYFQGTGAADDSGLPNDRFFAVRPEGSVSTLKIQRTERGDSAVYLCASSHPERGDNEQFFGPGTRLTVL.

This chain uses TRBV9 with TRBJ1-4; 11 nucleotides line up with TRBD1. The germline gives CDR1 SGDLS, CDR2 YYNGEE. After removal of 4 bases from V and 5 bases from J, the junction contained 1 base not matched to a gene. CDR3 length equals 14 residues. The CDR3 reads CASSRTGGNEKLFF. The CDR3 coding sequence is TGTGCCAGCAGCAGGACAGGGGGCAATGAAAAACTGTTTTTT.

The chain is built from TRBV19 and TRBJ1-2, with 7 bases fitting TRBD1. Germline V gene sequence: CDR1 LNHDA, CDR2 SQIVND (reference sequence). The CDR3 is made up of 15 amino acids. J was trimmed by 4 bases and V by 3 bases; bases with no gene match: 8. Here the CDR3 reads CASSIRRQGFYGYTF. CDR3 bases: TGTGCCAGTAGTATTCGGCGACAGGGCTTCTATGGCTACACCTTC. The full variable domain, completed using reference TRBV19 and TRBJ1-2, is DGGITQSPKYLFRKEGQNVTLSCEQNLNHDAMYWYRQDPGQGLRLIYYSQIVNDFQKGDIAEGYSVSREKKESFPLTVTSAQKNPTAFYLCASSIRRQGFYGYTFGSGTRLTVV.

This chain uses TRBV7-2 with TRBJ2-6, with D tentatively TRBD1 (6 bases). V lost 4 bases and J lost 3, with 10 bases in between. The CDR3 covers 15 residues. In germline, CDR1 is SGHTA, CDR2 FQGNSA. The CDR3 bases are TGTGCCAGCAGCTCAGGGGATTTTGGGGCCAACGTCCTGACTTTC. Translating it yields CASSSGDFGANVLTF.

J is TRBJ1-6 and V is TRBV27, with a weak D call TRBD1 (5 bases). V was pared by 6 bases and J by 5 bases, with 11 bases between. Germline V gene data show CDR1 as MNHEY and CDR2 as SMNVEV (reference sequence). The CDR3 spans 14 residues. CDR3 DNA sequence: TGTGCCAGCAGCCGACAGACCAATAATTCACCCCTCCACTTT. Translation gives CASSRQTNNSPLHF.

This chain links TRBV20-1 with TRBJ1-2; D gene uncertain. The CDR3 is made up of 11 amino acids. Germline V lookup: CDR1 DFQATT, CDR2 SNEGSKA (reference sequence). Trimming left V 1 base short and J 6 bases short, with 6 bases between. This CDR3 reads CSARVVDGYTF. DNA for the CDR3: TGCAGTGCTAGAGTCGTCGATGGCTACACCTTC.

V is TRBV5-1 and J is TRBJ1-1, with 9 nucleotides matching TRBD1. V lost 4 bases, J lost 6 bases, and 7 bases stayed unmatched. This CDR3 has 14 residues. Germline CDR1 SGHRS, CDR2 YFSETQ. The CDR3 bases are TGCGCCAGCAGCATCGGGACAGGGAGGCCTGAAGCTTTCTTT. This codes for CASSIGTGRPEAFF. Filled out from reference TRBV5-1 and TRBJ1-1, the complete variable domain reads KAGVTQTPRYLIKTRGQQVTLSCSPISGHRSVSWYQQTPGQGLQFLFEYFSETQRNKGNFPGRFSGRQFSNSRSEMNVSTLELGDSALYLCASSIGTGRPEAFFGQGTRLTVV.

The V gene is TRBV30, the J gene TRBJ1-1; D might be TRBD1 (5 bases). V dropped 5 bases and J dropped 4 bases, with 14 bases sitting between them. Germline CDR1 and CDR2: GTSNPN and SVGIG (reference sequence). The CDR3 is 13 amino acids. The CDR3: CAWAPGFSTEAFF. For the CDR3, the DNA is TGTGCCTGGGCACCAGGGTTTTCCACTGAAGCTTTCTTT. Drawing the rest from reference TRBV30 and TRBJ1-1, the complete variable domain is SQTIHQWPATLVQPVGSPLSLECTVEGTSNPNLYWYRQAAGRGLQLLFYSVGIGQISSEVPQNLSASRPQDRQFILSSKKLLLSDSGFYLCAWAPGFSTEAFFGQGTRLTVV.

V and J are TRBV9 and TRBJ2-3; the match to TRBD2 covers 12 bases. V lost 0 bases to trimming and J lost 2 bases; unmatched junction nucleotides: 1. The CDR3 sequence is 16 residues long. The germline CDR1 and CDR2 sequences are SGDLS and YYNGEE. CDR3 amino acids: CASSVGTSGVTDTQYF. The CDR3 DNA sequence: TGTGCCAGCAGCGTAGGGACTAGCGGGGTCACAGATACGCAGTATTTT. The full variable domain, its missing parts supplied by reference TRBV9 and TRBJ2-3, is DSGVTQTPKHLITATGQRVTLRCSPRSGDLSVYWYQQSLDQGLQFLIQYYNGEERAKGNILERFSAQQFPDLHSELNLSSLELGDSALYFCASSVGTSGVTDTQYFGPGTRLTVL.

This clone was seen once. The rearrangement uses TRBV5-1 and TRBJ1-6; possibly TRBD1 for D (6 bases). This CDR3 is 17 amino acids long. Germline values: CDR1 SGHRS, CDR2 YFSETQ. V was cut by 1 base and J by 0 bases, with 11 bases left in between. CDR3 protein: CASSLRGGSSYNSPLHF. The CDR3 coding sequence is TGCGCCAGCAGCTTGAGGGGGGGGAGCTCCTATAATTCACCCCTCCACTTT.

This clone was detected once. The genes are TRBV9 and TRBJ2-5; a weak D match, TRBD2 (6 bases). Germline loops: CDR1 SGDLS, CDR2 YYNGEE. V was pared by 4 bases and J by 7 bases, with 20 bases between. There are 15 residues in the CDR3. The DNA for the CDR3 is TGTGCCAGCAGCCCCCGGGCCCTCCTCGGGGGGACCCAGTACTTC. Amino acids: CASSPRALLGGTQYF.

The V gene is TRBV5-4, the J gene TRBJ1-2; 7 bases align to TRBD1. Germline loops: CDR1 SGHNT, CDR2 YYREEE (reference sequence). Unmatched junction bases numbered 9, after V lost 3 bases and J lost 4 bases. This CDR3 comprises 15 residues. CDR3 coding DNA: TGTGCCAGCAGCTCCCGGGACAGAGAATTCTATGGCTACACCTTC. Protein product: CASSSRDREFYGYTF.

This clone was picked up one time. V gene TRBV7-2 combines with J gene TRBJ1-2, with unresolved D. V shed 1 base and J shed 0 bases, with 9 bases lying between them. Germline CDR1 and CDR2: SGHTA and FQGNSA. This CDR3 is built from 15 residues. CDR3 nucleotides: TGTGCCAGCAGCTTAGTAACAGAAGCTAACTATGGCTACACCTTC. Its translation: CASSLVTEANYGYTF.

This clone was seen a handful of times. The J gene is TRBJ2-3, the V gene TRBV6-5; D remains ambiguous. CDR3 length equals 13 residues. Germline assignment: CDR1 MNHEY and CDR2 SVGAGI. The V gene lost 5 bases and the J gene lost 4 bases, with 10 bases spanning the gap. The chain's CDR3 is CASSEESPDTQYF. For the CDR3, the DNA is TGTGCCAGCAGTGAGGAATCGCCAGATACGCAGTATTTT.

This chain connects TRBV5-5 to TRBJ2-2; D possibly corresponds to TRBD2 (6 bases). Germline V CDR1 and CDR2: SGHKS, YYEKEE (reference sequence). The CDR3 is 16 amino acids. V lost 0 bases, J lost 0 bases, and 9 bases lay in between. DNA for the CDR3: TGTGCCAGCAGCTTGGCACCGGGGGCGAACACCGGGGAGCTGTTTTTT. This codes for CASSLAPGANTGELFF.

V and J are TRBV5-4 and TRBJ1-1; D perhaps matches TRBD1 (5 bases). V dropped 3 bases and J dropped 3 bases, with 15 bases sitting between them. Germline-derived CDR1 and CDR2 are SGHNT and YYREEE (reference sequence). The CDR3 is 15 residues long. Here the CDR3 DNA reads TGTGCCAGCAGCTCCCATGGGGGGGGTGACACTGAAGCTTTCTTT. Protein: CASSSHGGGDTEAFF.

Comments on this clone: This sample includes further DNA sequences coding for the same CDR3. This chain connects TRBV7-8 to TRBJ2-7; no reliable D call. The CDR3 length is 13 residues. The V end lost 7 bases, the J end lost 2 bases, and 12 bases lay between the germline ends. Germline V gene sequence: CDR1 SGHVS, CDR2 FQNEAQ. In nucleotides, the CDR3 is TGTGCCAGCAAGCATGGGCCGGCCTACGAGCAGTACTTC. Amino acid sequence: CASKHGPAYEQYF.

This CDR3 is CASSLGARTGELFF. The CDR3, as DNA: TGCGCCAGCAGCCTGGGGGCCCGCACCGGGGAGCTGTTTTTT. This chain connects TRBV5-1 to TRBJ2-2; the D gene is possibly TRBD1 (6 bases). V shed 4 bases and J shed 4 bases, with 11 bases lying between them. CDR3 size: 14 residues. Germline loops: CDR1 SGHRS, CDR2 YFSETQ.

This clone was seen ten or more times. CDR3 sequence reads: CASSSRGTEAFF. The CDR3 DNA sequence: TGTGCCAGCAGTTCCCGGGGGACTGAAGCTTTCTTT. The chain is built from TRBV6-5 and TRBJ1-1, with D perhaps TRBD1 (5 bases). The germline V gene has CDR1 MNHEY and CDR2 SVGAGI. This CDR3 has 12 amino acids. V was clipped by 4 bases and J by 5 bases, with 8 bases between them.

Worth noting for this clone: The junction does not match germline at one end; this may be a read error. The chain joins TRBV5-1 to TRBJ1-2; tentatively, D is TRBD1 (6 bases). Germline V gene lookup returns CDR1 SGHRS and CDR2 YFSETQ. CDR3 length equals 14 residues. The chain's CDR3 is CASSFPSAGEGYTF. The CDR3 DNA is TGTGCCAGCAGCTTCCCCTCGGCAGGGGAAGGCTACACCTTC.